What follows are 8 T cell receptor beta chains derived from one specimen sequenced in a study of cytomegalovirus exposure and HLA in healthy donors (dated by TCRdb to about 2017). Library prep was done by the immunoSEQ multiplex PCR assay. The multiplex PCR relied on a mix of 60 forward primers for TCR Vbeta segments and 13 reverse primers for TCR Jbeta segments. Drawn from immuneACCESS, this table holds only the in-frame rearrangements with V and J called that TCRdb kept. Clones are partly lost; checked studies trace under half to an unresolved V gene and leave the rest unexplained. The sample has 100,000 to 150,000 clones on record, about 74% of them singletons. The ten largest clones capture 5.8% of the sample. The sample consisted of PBMCs. Receptors were obtained from a woman aged 50 to 65 in good health and CMV-seropositive.

In this sample, this clone turned up a few times. This rearrangement joins TRBV5-1 to TRBJ1-1, with D unresolved. V gave up 4 bases and J gave up 1 base, with 11 bases separating them. The CDR3 spans 14 residues. Germline V lookup: CDR1 SGHRS, CDR2 YFSETQ. In DNA, the CDR3 is TGCGCCAGCAGCGCCCGATTGGCGAACACTGAAGCTTTCTTT. Its translation is CASSARLANTEAFF.

Only a few counts were recorded for this clone. The J gene is TRBJ2-1, the V gene TRBV28; TRBD2 might be the D (6 bases). The CDR3 loop spans 14 amino acids. Germline V gene lookup returns CDR1 MDHEN and CDR2 SYDVKM. Trimming took off 6 bases at V and 2 bases at J, with 11 bases between the two ends. This CDR3 reads CASRGGGTYNEQFF. CDR3 DNA: TGTGCCAGCAGGGGGGGAGGAACCTACAATGAGCAGTTCTTC.

In regard to this clone: Sequence at one end of the junction differs from germline and may be a read error. The chain is built from TRBV5-4 and TRBJ2-7, with D possibly being TRBD2 (6 bases). There are 14 residues in the CDR3. Germline V CDR1 and CDR2: SGHNT, YYREEE (reference sequence). DNA of the CDR3: TGTGCCAGCAGCTTGGGTGGGGGGTCGGTGGGAATGAACTTC. It translates to CASSLGGGSVGMNF.

V usage is TRBV28 and J usage is TRBJ1-1; TRBD1 is a possible D gene (6 bases). Germline loops: CDR1 MDHEN, CDR2 SYDVKM. The CDR3 is 13 amino acids. V was cut by 11 bases and J by 6 bases, with 19 bases left in between. CDR3 loop: CASRQDAYAEAFF. CDR3 DNA: TGTGCCTCCCGACAGGACGCGTATGCTGAAGCTTTCTTT.

The CDR3, as DNA: TGCGCCAGCAGCTTAGGAGACTCTGGGGCCAACGTCCTGACTTTC. It translates to CASSLGDSGANVLTF. The chain carries TRBV5-1 and TRBJ2-6; D call uncertain. Trimming took off 2 bases at V and 0 bases at J, with 6 bases between the two ends. The CDR3 spans 15 residues. The germline V gene has CDR1 SGHRS and CDR2 YFSETQ.

The V call is TRBV27, the J call TRBJ1-2, with a tentative D call TRBD1 (5 bases). V lost 4 bases and J 4 bases, leaving 16 bases between the germline ends. Germline V gene data show CDR1 as MNHEY and CDR2 as SMNVEV (reference sequence). The CDR3 is 15 amino acids. The CDR3 region has the DNA TGTGCCAGCAGTTCCCCATGGCAGGGCGTCTATGGCTACACCTTC. Translation gives CASSSPWQGVYGYTF.

The genes are TRBV7-9 and TRBJ1-6, with a possible D match to TRBD1 (5 bases). This CDR3 is built from 13 residues. Germline lookup yields CDR1 SEHNR and CDR2 FQNEAQ (reference sequence). V shed 1 base and J shed 8 bases, with 6 bases lying between them. The CDR3, as DNA: TGTGCCAGCAGCTTAGGGGGGGATTCACCCCTCCACTTT. It yields the protein CASSLGGDSPLHF.

The chain employs TRBV7-8 and TRBJ2-7, with a tentative D call TRBD1 (7 bases). The CDR3 consists of 14 residues. The germline gives CDR1 SGHVS, CDR2 FQNEAQ. Trimming shortened V by 4 bases and J by 2 bases, and 12 bases separated the two germline ends. This CDR3 is CASSYQGGPYEQYF. The CDR3 DNA reads as TGTGCCAGCAGCTACCAGGGGGGCCCCTACGAGCAGTACTTC.